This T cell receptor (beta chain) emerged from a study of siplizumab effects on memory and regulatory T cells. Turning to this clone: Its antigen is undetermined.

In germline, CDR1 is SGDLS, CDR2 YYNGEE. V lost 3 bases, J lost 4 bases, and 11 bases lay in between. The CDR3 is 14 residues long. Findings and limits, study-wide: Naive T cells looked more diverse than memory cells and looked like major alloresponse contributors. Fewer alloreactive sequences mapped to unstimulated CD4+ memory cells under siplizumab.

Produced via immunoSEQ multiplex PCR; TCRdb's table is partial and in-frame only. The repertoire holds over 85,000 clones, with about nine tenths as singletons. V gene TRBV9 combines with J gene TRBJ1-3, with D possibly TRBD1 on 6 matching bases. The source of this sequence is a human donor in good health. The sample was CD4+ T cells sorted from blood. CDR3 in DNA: TGTGCCAGCAGCGCACAGGGAGGCGGAAACACCATATATTTT. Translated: CASSAQGGGNTIYF. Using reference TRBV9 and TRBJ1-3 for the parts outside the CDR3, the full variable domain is DSGVTQTPKHLITATGQRVTLRCSPRSGDLSVYWYQQSLDQGLQFLIQYYNGEERAKGNILERFSAQQFPDLHSELNLSSLELGDSALYFCASSAQGGGNTIYFGEGSWLTVV.